This TCR beta chain emerged from a study of response to subunit inactivated influenza vaccine. Study outcomes and limitations: Authors suggested few new T cells are recruited by each seasonal influenza vaccination.

In its sample, this clonotype ranks as medium-sized. Its antigen is undetermined. The CDR3 consists of 14 residues. Germline V gene sequence: CDR1 DFQATT, CDR2 SNEGSKA (reference sequence). J gave up 1 base and V 3 bases, and 5 bases lay outside the gene matches. Each CDR3 protein is one row after TCRdb ran MiXCR on the RT-PCR reads. The sample lists 150,000 to 200,000 distinct CDR3 sequences, about 9% seen once, with approximately 10% in the top ten. This sequence originates from a middle-aged man who received an inactivated influenza vaccine. The sample here was non-naive T cells sorted from PBMCs, taken on the day of vaccination. The gene calls are TRBV20-1 and TRBJ2-5; 7 nucleotides line up with TRBD1. The CDR3 loop reads CSARTRDSQETQYF. The DNA of the CDR3 is TGCAGTGCTAGGACTCGGGACAGCCAAGAGACCCAGTACTTC.